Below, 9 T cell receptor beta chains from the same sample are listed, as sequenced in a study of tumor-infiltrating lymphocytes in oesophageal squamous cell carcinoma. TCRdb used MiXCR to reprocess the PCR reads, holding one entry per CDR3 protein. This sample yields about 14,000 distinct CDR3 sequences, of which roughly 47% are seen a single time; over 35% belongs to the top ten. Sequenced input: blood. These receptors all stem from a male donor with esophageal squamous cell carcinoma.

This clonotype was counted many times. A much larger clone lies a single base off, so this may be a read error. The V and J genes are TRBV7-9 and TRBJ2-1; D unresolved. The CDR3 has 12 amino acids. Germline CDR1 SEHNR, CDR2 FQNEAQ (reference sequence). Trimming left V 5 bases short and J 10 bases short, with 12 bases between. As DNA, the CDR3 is TGTGCCAGCAGCAGAGTCTACTACGAGCAGTTCTTC. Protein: CASSRVYYEQFF.

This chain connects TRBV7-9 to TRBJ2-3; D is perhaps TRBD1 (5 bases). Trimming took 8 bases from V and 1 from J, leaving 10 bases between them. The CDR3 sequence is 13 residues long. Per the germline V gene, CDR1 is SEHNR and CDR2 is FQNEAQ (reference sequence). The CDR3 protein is CASAGFGTDTQYF. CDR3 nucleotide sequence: TGTGCCAGCGCAGGGTTCGGCACAGATACGCAGTATTTT.

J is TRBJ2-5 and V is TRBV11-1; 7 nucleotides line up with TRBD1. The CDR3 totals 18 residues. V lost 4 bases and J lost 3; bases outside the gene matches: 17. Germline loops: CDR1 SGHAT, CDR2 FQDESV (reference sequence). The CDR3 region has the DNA TGTGCCAGCAGCTCGACAATTGGGGTGAGGGGGCTGGAAGAGACCCAGTACTTC. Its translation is CASSSTIGVRGLEETQYF.

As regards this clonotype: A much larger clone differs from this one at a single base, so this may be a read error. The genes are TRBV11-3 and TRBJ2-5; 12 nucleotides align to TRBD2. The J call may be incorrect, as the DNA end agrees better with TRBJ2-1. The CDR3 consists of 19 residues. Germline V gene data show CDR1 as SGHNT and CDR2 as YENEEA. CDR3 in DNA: TGTGCCAGCAGCTTGAAATTGGGGCTAGCGGGAGGGCCCCCCTACGAGCAGTTCTTC. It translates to CASSLKLGLAGGPPYEQFF.

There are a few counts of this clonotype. The CDR3 loop reads CASSLAGLITDTQYF. Written as DNA, the CDR3 is TGTGCCAGCAGCTTGGCAGGCCTAATCACAGATACGCAGTATTTT. This chain joins TRBV7-2 and TRBJ2-3; D is unresolved. Looked up from germline, CDR1 is SGHTA and CDR2 is FQGNSA. Trimming stripped 3 bases from V and 2 bases from J, with 12 bases between. This CDR3 contains 15 residues.

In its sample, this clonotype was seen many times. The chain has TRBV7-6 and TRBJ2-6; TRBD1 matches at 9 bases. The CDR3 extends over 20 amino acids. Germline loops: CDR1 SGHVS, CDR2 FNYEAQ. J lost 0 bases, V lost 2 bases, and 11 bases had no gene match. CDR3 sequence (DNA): TGTGCCAGCAGCTTATCGGCCGGTCGGGACAGGGACTCTGGGGCCAACGTCCTGACTTTC. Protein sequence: CASSLSAGRDRDSGANVLTF.

CDR3 sequence: CASSSYRRHYEQYF. The CDR3 nucleotides read TGTGCCAGCAGCTCATACAGGAGACACTACGAGCAGTACTTC. The chain employs TRBV7-2 and TRBJ2-1; TRBD1 is a possible D gene (5 bases). The better agreement between TRBJ2-7 and the DNA end casts doubt on the J call. This CDR3 is built from 14 residues. The V gene's germline CDR1 is SGHTA and CDR2 FQGNSA.

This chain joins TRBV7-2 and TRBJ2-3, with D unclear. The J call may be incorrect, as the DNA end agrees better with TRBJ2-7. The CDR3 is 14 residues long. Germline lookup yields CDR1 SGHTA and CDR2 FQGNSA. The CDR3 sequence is CASSLVVFSYEQYF. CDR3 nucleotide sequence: TGTGCCAGCAGCTTAGTTGTTTTCTCCTACGAGCAGTACTTC.

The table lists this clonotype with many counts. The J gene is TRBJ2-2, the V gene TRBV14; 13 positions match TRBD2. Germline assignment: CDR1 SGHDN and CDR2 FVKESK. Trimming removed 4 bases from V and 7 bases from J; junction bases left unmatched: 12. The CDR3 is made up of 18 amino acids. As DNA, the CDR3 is TGTGCCAGCAGCCGCAGCCTACTAGCGGGAGGGCCGAACGGGGAGCTGTTTTTT. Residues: CASSRSLLAGGPNGELFF.